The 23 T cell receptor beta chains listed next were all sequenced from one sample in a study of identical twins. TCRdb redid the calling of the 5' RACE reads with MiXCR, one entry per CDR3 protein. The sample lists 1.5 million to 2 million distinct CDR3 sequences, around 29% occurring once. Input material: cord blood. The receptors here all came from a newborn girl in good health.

CDR3 coding DNA: TGCGCCAGCAGCCGGGGCCTGGAGGATGAGCAGTTCTTC. It is translated as CASSRGLEDEQFF. The chain joins TRBV5-1 to TRBJ2-1, with D tentatively TRBD1 or TRBD2 (5 bases each). The CDR3 runs 13 residues. The germline V gene encodes CDR1 SGHRS and CDR2 YFSETQ. V dropped 4 bases and J dropped 8 bases, with 13 bases sitting between them. Using reference TRBV5-1 and TRBJ2-1 for the parts outside the CDR3, the full variable domain is KAGVTQTPRYLIKTRGQQVTLSCSPISGHRSVSWYQQTPGQGLQFLFEYFSETQRNKGNFPGRFSGRQFSNSRSEMNVSTLELGDSALYLCASSRGLEDEQFFGPGTRLTVL.

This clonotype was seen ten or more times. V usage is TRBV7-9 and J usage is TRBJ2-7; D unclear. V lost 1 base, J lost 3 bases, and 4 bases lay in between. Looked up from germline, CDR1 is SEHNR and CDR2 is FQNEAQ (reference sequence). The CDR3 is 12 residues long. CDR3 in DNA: TGTGCCAGCAGCTTAGAGCGCTACGAGCAGTACTTC. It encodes CASSLERYEQYF. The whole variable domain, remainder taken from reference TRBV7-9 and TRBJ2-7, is DTGVSQNPRHKITKRGQNVTFRCDPISEHNRLYWYRQTLGQGPEFLTYFQNEAQLEKSRLLSDRFSAERPKGSFSTLEIQRTEQGDSAMYLCASSLERYEQYFGPGTRLTVT.

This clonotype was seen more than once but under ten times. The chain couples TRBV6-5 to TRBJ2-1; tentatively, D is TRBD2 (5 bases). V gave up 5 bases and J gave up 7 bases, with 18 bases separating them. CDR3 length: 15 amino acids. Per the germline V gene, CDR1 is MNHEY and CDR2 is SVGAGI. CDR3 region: CASSAGLKVGNEQFF. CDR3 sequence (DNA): TGTGCCAGCAGTGCCGGACTTAAGGTTGGGAATGAGCAGTTCTTC.

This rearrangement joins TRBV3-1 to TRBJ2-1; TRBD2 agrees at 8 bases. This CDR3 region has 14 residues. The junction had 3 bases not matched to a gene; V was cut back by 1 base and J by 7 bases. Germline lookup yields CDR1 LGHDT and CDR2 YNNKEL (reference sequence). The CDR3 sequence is CASSQGLALNEQFF. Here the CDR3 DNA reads TGTGCCAGCAGCCAAGGACTAGCGCTGAATGAGCAGTTCTTC.

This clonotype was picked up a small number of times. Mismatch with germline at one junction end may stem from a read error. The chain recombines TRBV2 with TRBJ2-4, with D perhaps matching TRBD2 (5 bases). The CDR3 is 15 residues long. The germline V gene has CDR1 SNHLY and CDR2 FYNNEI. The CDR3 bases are TGTGCCAGCAGTATACAGCCCCTAGCCAAAAACACTCAGTACTTC. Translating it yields CASSIQPLAKNTQYF.

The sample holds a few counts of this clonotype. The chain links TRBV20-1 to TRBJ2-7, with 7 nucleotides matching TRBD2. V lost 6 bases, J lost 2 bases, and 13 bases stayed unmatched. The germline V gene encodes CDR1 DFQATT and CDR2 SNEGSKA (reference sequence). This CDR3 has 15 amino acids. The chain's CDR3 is CSAPDPTSATYEQYF. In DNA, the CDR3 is TGCAGTGCCCCCGACCCCACTAGCGCCACCTACGAGCAGTACTTC.

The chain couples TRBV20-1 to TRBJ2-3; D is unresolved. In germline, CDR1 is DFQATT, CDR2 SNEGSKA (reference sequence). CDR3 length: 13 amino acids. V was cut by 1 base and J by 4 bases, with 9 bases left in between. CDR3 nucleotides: TGCAGTGCTAGAGGGGCTCGCTCAGATACGCAGTATTTT. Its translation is CSARGARSDTQYF.

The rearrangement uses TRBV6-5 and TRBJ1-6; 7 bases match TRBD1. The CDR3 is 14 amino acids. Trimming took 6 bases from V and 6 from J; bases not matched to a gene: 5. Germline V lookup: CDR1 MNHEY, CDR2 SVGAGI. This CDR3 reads CASRLDRVNSPLHF. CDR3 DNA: TGTGCCAGCAGACTTGACAGGGTTAATTCACCCCTCCACTTT.

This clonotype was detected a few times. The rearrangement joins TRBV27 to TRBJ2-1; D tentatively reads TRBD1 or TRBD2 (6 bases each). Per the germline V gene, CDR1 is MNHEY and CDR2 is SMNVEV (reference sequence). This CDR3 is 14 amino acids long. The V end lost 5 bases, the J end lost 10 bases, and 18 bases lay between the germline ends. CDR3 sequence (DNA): TGTGCCAGCAGTCCGGGGGCACCAATTGGGGAGCAGTTCTTC. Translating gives CASSPGAPIGEQFF.

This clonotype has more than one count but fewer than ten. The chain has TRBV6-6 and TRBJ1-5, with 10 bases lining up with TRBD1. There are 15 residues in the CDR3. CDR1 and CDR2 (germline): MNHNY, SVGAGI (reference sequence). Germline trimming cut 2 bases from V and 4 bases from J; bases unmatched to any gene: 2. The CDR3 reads CASSYGQGDNQPQHF. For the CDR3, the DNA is TGTGCCAGCAGTTACGGACAGGGGGATAATCAGCCCCAGCATTTT.

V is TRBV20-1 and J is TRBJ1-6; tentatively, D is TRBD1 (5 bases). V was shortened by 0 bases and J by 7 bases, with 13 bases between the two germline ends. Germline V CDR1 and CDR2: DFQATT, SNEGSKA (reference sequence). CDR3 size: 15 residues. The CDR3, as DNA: TGCAGTGCTAGAGATGAGGGCCGGGGCAATTCACCCCTCCACTTT. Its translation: CSARDEGRGNSPLHF.

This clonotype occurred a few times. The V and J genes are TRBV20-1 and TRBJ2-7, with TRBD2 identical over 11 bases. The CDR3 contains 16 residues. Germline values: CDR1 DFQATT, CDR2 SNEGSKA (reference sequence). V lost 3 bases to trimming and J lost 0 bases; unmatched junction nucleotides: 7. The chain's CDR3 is CSARGLAGGRSYEQYF. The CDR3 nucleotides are TGCAGTGCTAGGGGTCTAGCGGGGGGCCGCTCCTACGAGCAGTACTTC.

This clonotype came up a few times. The DNA for the CDR3 is TGCGCCAGCAGCTTGGTGAACAGGCCGTACAATGAGCAGTTCTTC. The encoded protein is CASSLVNRPYNEQFF. The rearrangement uses TRBV5-1 and TRBJ2-1; weak D call: TRBD1 (5 bases). The CDR3 contains 15 residues. CDR1 and CDR2 from the germline V gene are SGHRS and YFSETQ. V lost 0 bases and J lost 4, with 11 bases in between. The full variable domain, its missing parts supplied by reference TRBV5-1 and TRBJ2-1, is KAGVTQTPRYLIKTRGQQVTLSCSPISGHRSVSWYQQTPGQGLQFLFEYFSETQRNKGNFPGRFSGRQFSNSRSEMNVSTLELGDSALYLCASSLVNRPYNEQFFGPGTRLTVL.

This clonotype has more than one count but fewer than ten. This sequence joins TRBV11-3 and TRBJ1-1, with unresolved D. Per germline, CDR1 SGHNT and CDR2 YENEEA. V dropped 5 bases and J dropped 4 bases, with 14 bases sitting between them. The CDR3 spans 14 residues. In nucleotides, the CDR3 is TGTGCCAGCAGCCCGGGCCACGAGGGCACTGAAGCTTTCTTT. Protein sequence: CASSPGHEGTEAFF.

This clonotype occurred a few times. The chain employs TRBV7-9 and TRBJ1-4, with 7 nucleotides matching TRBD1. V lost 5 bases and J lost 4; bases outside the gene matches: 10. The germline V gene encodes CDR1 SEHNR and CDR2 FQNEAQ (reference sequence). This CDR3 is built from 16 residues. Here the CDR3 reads CASSAQTGVYNEKLFF. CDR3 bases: TGTGCCAGCAGCGCCCAAACAGGGGTTTATAATGAAAAACTGTTTTTT.

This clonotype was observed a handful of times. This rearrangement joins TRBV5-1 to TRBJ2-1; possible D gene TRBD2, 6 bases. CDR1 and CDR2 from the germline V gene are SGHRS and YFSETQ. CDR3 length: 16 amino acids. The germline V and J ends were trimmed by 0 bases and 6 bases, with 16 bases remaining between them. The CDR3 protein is CASSLDGRLGVNEQFF. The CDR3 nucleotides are TGCGCCAGCAGCTTGGATGGCCGACTAGGAGTCAATGAGCAGTTCTTC.

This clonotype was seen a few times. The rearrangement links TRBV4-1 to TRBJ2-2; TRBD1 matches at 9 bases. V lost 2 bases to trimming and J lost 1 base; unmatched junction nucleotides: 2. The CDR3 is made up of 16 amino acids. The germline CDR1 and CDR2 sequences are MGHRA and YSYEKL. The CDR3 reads CASSQRQGGNTGELFF. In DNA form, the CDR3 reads TGCGCCAGCAGCCAACGACAGGGGGGGAACACCGGGGAGCTGTTTTTT.

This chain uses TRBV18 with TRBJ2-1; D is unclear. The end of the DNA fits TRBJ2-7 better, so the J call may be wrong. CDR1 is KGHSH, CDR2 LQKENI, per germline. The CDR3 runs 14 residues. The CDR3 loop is CASSNPNSYNEQYF. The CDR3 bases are TGTGCCAGCTCAAACCCGAACTCCTACAATGAGCAGTACTTC.

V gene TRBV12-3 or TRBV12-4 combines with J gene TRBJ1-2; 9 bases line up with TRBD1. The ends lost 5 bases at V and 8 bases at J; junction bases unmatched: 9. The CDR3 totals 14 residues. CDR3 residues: CASSKFDRGAGYTF. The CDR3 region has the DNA TGTGCCAGCAGTAAATTCGACAGGGGGGCCGGCTACACCTTC.

The CDR3 sequence: CASSERRGGQETQYF. The CDR3 bases are TGCGCCAGCAGTGAACGGCGGGGTGGTCAAGAGACCCAGTACTTC. This chain uses TRBV10-1 with TRBJ2-5; the D gene is possibly TRBD2 (6 bases). The germline CDR1 and CDR2 sequences are WNHNN and SYGVQD (reference sequence). With 3 bases removed from V and 2 bases from J, the gap between germline ends came to 13 bases. The CDR3 extends over 15 amino acids.

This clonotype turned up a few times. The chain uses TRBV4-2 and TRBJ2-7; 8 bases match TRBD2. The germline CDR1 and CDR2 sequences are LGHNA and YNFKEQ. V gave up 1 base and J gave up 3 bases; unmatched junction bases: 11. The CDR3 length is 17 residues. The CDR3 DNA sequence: TGTGCCAGCAGCCAAGGATCGTTAAGCGGGAGAGGCTACGAGCAGTACTTC. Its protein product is CASSQGSLSGRGYEQYF.

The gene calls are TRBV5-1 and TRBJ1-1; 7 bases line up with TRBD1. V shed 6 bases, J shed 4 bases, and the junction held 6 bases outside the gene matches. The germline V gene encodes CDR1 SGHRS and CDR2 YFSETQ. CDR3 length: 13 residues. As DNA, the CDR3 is TGCGCCAGCAAACTAACAGGGGTCACTGAAGCTTTCTTT. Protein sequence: CASKLTGVTEAFF. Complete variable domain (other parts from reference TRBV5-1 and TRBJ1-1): KAGVTQTPRYLIKTRGQQVTLSCSPISGHRSVSWYQQTPGQGLQFLFEYFSETQRNKGNFPGRFSGRQFSNSRSEMNVSTLELGDSALYLCASKLTGVTEAFFGQGTRLTVV.

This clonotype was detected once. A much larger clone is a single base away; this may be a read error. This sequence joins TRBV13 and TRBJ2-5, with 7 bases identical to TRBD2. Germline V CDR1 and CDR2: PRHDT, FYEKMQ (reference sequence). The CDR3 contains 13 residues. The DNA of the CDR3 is TGTGCCAGCGAATCTAGCGGAAAAGAGATCCAGTACTTC. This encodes CASESSGKEIQYF.